The 22 T cell receptor beta chains below come from one sample, sequenced in a study of response to subunit inactivated influenza vaccine. TCRdb passed the RT-PCR reads through MiXCR, listing each CDR3 protein once. The sample holds 500,000 or so distinct CDR3 sequences, approximately 15% seen once. The sample was CD4+ T cells sorted from PBMCs, taken about 24 months after vaccination. These TCRs come from a man between 50 and 75 years old who received an inactivated influenza vaccine.

The chain recombines TRBV6-5 with TRBJ2-5; D might be TRBD1 (5 bases). V lost 0 bases, J lost 5 bases, and 16 bases lay in between. The CDR3 totals 16 residues. Germline V lookup: CDR1 MNHEY, CDR2 SVGAGI. CDR3 loop: CASSYSPPRAAETQYF. CDR3 sequence (DNA): TGTGCCAGCAGTTACTCCCCCCCCAGGGCCGCGGAGACCCAGTACTTC.

CDR3: CASSSWGTRGRSGELFF. The DNA of the CDR3 is TGTGCCAGCAGCTCGTGGGGAACCAGGGGGCGGTCCGGGGAGCTGTTTTTT. This sequence joins TRBV7-2 and TRBJ2-2; 8 positions agree with TRBD1. Trimming took 4 bases from V and 6 from J; bases not matched to a gene: 13. CDR3 length equals 17 residues. The germline gives CDR1 SGHTA, CDR2 FQGNSA.

The V and J genes are TRBV20-1 and TRBJ2-1, with TRBD1 matching 7 bases. After removal of 4 bases from V and 0 bases from J, the junction contained 3 bases not matched to a gene. Germline V CDR1 and CDR2: DFQATT, SNEGSKA (reference sequence). This CDR3 has 14 residues. CDR3 amino acids: CSATRGISYNEQFF. Written as DNA, the CDR3 is TGCAGTGCTACCAGGGGGATCTCCTACAATGAGCAGTTCTTC.

This clonotype was recorded a few times. The J gene is TRBJ2-7, the V gene TRBV6-4; TRBD2 aligns across 14 bases. The CDR3 spans 19 residues. V was pared by 2 bases and J by 0 bases, with 9 bases of the junction left unmatched. The germline V gene encodes CDR1 MRHNA and CDR2 SNTAGT. Here the CDR3 DNA reads TGTGCCAGCAGTGACGGGGGACTAGCGGGAGCGGGGCCCTCCTACGAGCAGTACTTC. Its protein product is CASSDGGLAGAGPSYEQYF.

This clonotype showed up many times. J is TRBJ2-1 and V is TRBV29-1, with D hard to call. This CDR3 is 13 amino acids long. Germline V gene data show CDR1 as SQVTM and CDR2 as ANQGSEA. V gave up 4 bases and J gave up 3 bases, with 10 bases separating them. Here the CDR3 DNA reads TGCAGCGTTGTGGGTGCCAACTACAATGAGCAGTTCTTC. Its translation: CSVVGANYNEQFF.

The CDR3 coding sequence is TGCAGTGCTAGAATTACGTTGGGCGGGACTAGCGGGATTGGGGCCCACTACGAGCAGTACTTC. Its translation is CSARITLGGTSGIGAHYEQYF. The rearrangement links TRBV20-1 to TRBJ2-7; 13 bases map to TRBD2. Trimming at V came to 2 bases and at J to 3 bases, leaving 22 bases not matched to a gene. Germline V gene lookup returns CDR1 DFQATT and CDR2 SNEGSKA (reference sequence). This CDR3 is 21 amino acids long.

At least ten counts were recorded for this clonotype. The chain carries TRBV20-1 and TRBJ1-2; 9 nucleotides agree with TRBD1. CDR1 and CDR2 (germline): DFQATT, SNEGSKA (reference sequence). This CDR3 region has 16 residues. Germline trimming cut 0 bases from V and 1 base from J; bases unmatched to any gene: 6. In DNA, the CDR3 is TGCAGTGCTAGAGATACTGACAGGGGGTTTAACTATGGCTACACCTTC. Translating gives CSARDTDRGFNYGYTF.

The rearrangement links TRBV3-1 to TRBJ2-3; D is perhaps TRBD2 (5 bases). Germline loops: CDR1 LGHDT, CDR2 YNNKEL (reference sequence). Trimming stripped 3 bases from V and 5 bases from J, with 9 bases between. The CDR3 runs 13 residues. CDR3 residues: CASSHAAGDTQYF. CDR3 sequence (DNA): TGTGCCAGCAGCCACGCTGCGGGAGATACGCAGTATTTT.

The chain is built from TRBV5-8 and TRBJ2-1, with TRBD2 matching 8 bases. Unmatched junction bases numbered 5, after V lost 0 bases and J lost 15 bases. This CDR3 has 12 residues. Germline values: CDR1 SGHTS, CDR2 YDEGEE. The DNA of the CDR3 is TGTGCCAGCAGCTTGGTGGGCGGGAGGTGGTTCTTC. Protein: CASSLVGGRWFF. Complete variable domain (other parts from reference TRBV5-8 and TRBJ2-1): EAGVTQSPTHLIKTRGQQATLRCSPISGHTSVYWYQQALGLGLQFLLWYDEGEERNRGNFPPRFSGRQFPNYSSELNVNALELEDSALYLCASSLVGGRWFFGPGTRLTVL.

V and J are TRBV12-3 or TRBV12-4 and TRBJ1-4; weak D call: TRBD1 (5 bases). V lost 6 bases, J lost 8 bases, and 22 bases lay in between. The CDR3 is made up of 16 amino acids. The CDR3 coding sequence is TGTGCCAGCAGCACCGAGGGGAGGGACTGGGGGGAAAAACTGTTTTTT. Residues: CASSTEGRDWGEKLFF.

This clonotype has a handful of counts. The CDR3 sequence: CAISSGSGRETQYF. CDR3 coding DNA: TGTGCCATCAGTAGCGGGAGCGGTAGGGAGACCCAGTACTTC. This sequence joins TRBV10-3 and TRBJ2-5; 8 nucleotides align to TRBD2. Germline V gene sequence: CDR1 ENHRY, CDR2 SYGVKD. Losses at the gene ends were 5 bases for V and 5 bases for J; bases not matched to a gene: 7. The CDR3 loop spans 14 amino acids.

Many counts were recorded for this clonotype. The chain links TRBV27 to TRBJ1-6, with unresolved D. This CDR3 has 14 amino acids. V dropped 3 bases and J dropped 3 bases, with 6 bases sitting between them. The germline CDR1 and CDR2 sequences are MNHEY and SMNVEV (reference sequence). CDR3 in amino acids: CASSLSIYNSPLHF. CDR3 bases: TGTGCCAGCAGTTTGAGTATCTATAATTCACCCCTCCACTTT.

This clonotype was detected only once. V usage is TRBV4-3 and J usage is TRBJ2-5, with 9 bases fitting TRBD2. V dropped 0 bases and J dropped 5; count of bases not matched to a gene: 10. Germline lookup yields CDR1 LGHNA and CDR2 YSLEER. The CDR3 totals 17 residues. The CDR3 reads CASSQDPAGGPGETQYF. DNA for the CDR3: TGCGCCAGCAGCCAAGATCCAGCGGGAGGCCCGGGGGAGACCCAGTACTTC.

This clonotype was seen ten or more times. The chain couples TRBV20-1 to TRBJ2-1; 9 bases match TRBD2. The CDR3 contains 14 residues. The germline V gene encodes CDR1 DFQATT and CDR2 SNEGSKA (reference sequence). The V segment lost 3 bases and the J segment 7 bases; nucleotides outside the gene matches: 7. This CDR3 reads CSASDASGANEQFF. The CDR3 DNA is TGCAGTGCTAGTGACGCTAGCGGGGCTAATGAGCAGTTCTTC.

This clonotype was found a few times. J is TRBJ1-2 and V is TRBV5-1; the D gene is possibly TRBD1 (6 bases). The CDR3 totals 13 residues. Between the trimmed V and J ends, which lost 4 bases and 3 bases, there was a span of 10 bases. Germline CDR1 reads SGHRS; CDR2 reads YFSETQ. The CDR3 DNA sequence: TGCGCCAGCAGCGACGAGGGGGACTATGGCTACACCTTC. Encoded protein: CASSDEGDYGYTF. The entire variable domain, with the rest obtained from reference TRBV5-1 and TRBJ1-2, is as follows: KAGVTQTPRYLIKTRGQQVTLSCSPISGHRSVSWYQQTPGQGLQFLFEYFSETQRNKGNFPGRFSGRQFSNSRSEMNVSTLELGDSALYLCASSDEGDYGYTFGSGTRLTVV.

The V and J genes are TRBV6-1 and TRBJ2-3; D possibly corresponds to TRBD2 (7 bases). There are 17 residues in the CDR3. Trimming took off 5 bases at V and 0 bases at J, with 18 bases between the two ends. Germline V CDR1 and CDR2: MNHNS, SASEGT. The CDR3 DNA sequence: TGTGCCAGCAGTCGCCGAGGGGGGGGATCTAGCACAGATACGCAGTATTTT. Residues: CASSRRGGGSSTDTQYF.

This clonotype has a handful of counts. The chain recombines TRBV19 with TRBJ2-3; no clear D gene. Germline CDR1 LNHDA, CDR2 SQIVND (reference sequence). CDR3 size: 14 residues. Between the trimmed V and J ends, which lost 3 bases and 2 bases, there was a span of 9 bases. The CDR3 protein is CASSMRTVTDTQYF. The CDR3 coding sequence is TGTGCCAGTAGTATGAGGACGGTCACAGATACGCAGTATTTT.

This clonotype was seen more than once but under ten times. The J gene is TRBJ1-2, the V gene TRBV3-1; 9 positions match TRBD1. This CDR3 contains 15 residues. Germline V CDR1 and CDR2: LGHDT, YNNKEL (reference sequence). V trimming: 3 bases; J trimming: 7 bases; junction bases outside the gene matches: 9. CDR3 sequence: CASSHSGTGSGGYTF. In DNA, the CDR3 is TGTGCCAGCAGCCATTCTGGGACAGGGAGTGGTGGCTACACCTTC.

This clonotype has just a few counts. The gene calls are TRBV12-3 or TRBV12-4 and TRBJ2-7, with D uncertain. The CDR3 totals 14 residues. V shed 5 bases and J shed 3 bases, with 14 bases lying between them. The CDR3 spells CASSPGRSGYEQYF. CDR3 nucleotides: TGTGCCAGCAGTCCTGGCCGGTCAGGCTACGAGCAGTACTTC.

Many counts were recorded for this clonotype. The V gene is TRBV5-1, the J gene TRBJ2-3; D unclear. V was clipped by 4 bases and J by 3 bases, with 9 bases between them. Germline V gene data show CDR1 as SGHRS and CDR2 as YFSETQ. This CDR3 is 13 amino acids long. This CDR3 is CASSRVGTDTQYF. CDR3 in DNA: TGCGCCAGCAGCAGGGTTGGGACAGATACGCAGTATTTT. The variable domain in full, completed from reference TRBV5-1 and TRBJ2-3, reads KAGVTQTPRYLIKTRGQQVTLSCSPISGHRSVSWYQQTPGQGLQFLFEYFSETQRNKGNFPGRFSGRQFSNSRSEMNVSTLELGDSALYLCASSRVGTDTQYFGPGTRLTVL.

This clonotype occurred a few times. This chain links TRBV28 with TRBJ2-7, with 8 positions matching TRBD1. Germline assignment: CDR1 MDHEN and CDR2 SYDVKM. The V gene end was trimmed by 5 bases and the J gene end by 0 bases; junction bases not matched to a gene: 9. This CDR3 spans 16 amino acids. The CDR3 reads CASSPHGQGSSYEQYF. DNA for the CDR3: TGTGCCAGCAGTCCGCATGGACAGGGCAGCTCCTACGAGCAGTACTTC.

This clonotype appeared many times. The chain links TRBV28 to TRBJ1-2; D unclear. CDR1 is MDHEN, CDR2 SYDVKM, per germline. CDR3 length: 12 residues. Trimming removed 7 bases at V and 2 bases at J, with 8 bases between. CDR3 nucleotides: TGTGCCAGCATCGGCCTAAACTATGGCTACACCTTC. It yields the protein CASIGLNYGYTF.